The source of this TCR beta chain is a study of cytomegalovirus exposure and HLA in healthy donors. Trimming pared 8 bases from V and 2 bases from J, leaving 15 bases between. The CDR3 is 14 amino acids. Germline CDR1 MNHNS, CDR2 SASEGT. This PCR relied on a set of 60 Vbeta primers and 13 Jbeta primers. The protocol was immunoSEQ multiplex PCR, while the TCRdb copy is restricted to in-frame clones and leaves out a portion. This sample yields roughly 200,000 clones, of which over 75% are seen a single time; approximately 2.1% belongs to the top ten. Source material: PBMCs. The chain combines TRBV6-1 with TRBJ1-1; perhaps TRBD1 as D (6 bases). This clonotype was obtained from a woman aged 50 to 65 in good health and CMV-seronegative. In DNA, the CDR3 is TGTGCCAGCTCCTCTTGGGACATAAACACTGAAGCTTTCTTT. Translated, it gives CASSSWDINTEAFF.